Shown below are 8 T cell receptor beta chains from a single sample sequenced in a study of CD8 T cells in Susac syndrome. An input of about 0.5 to 1 ug of RNA was subjected to reverse transcription using random hexamers. TCRdb processed the immunoSEQ multiplex PCR reads anew with MiXCR; each CDR3 protein has one entry. The sample has around 170,000 distinct CDR3 sequences, approximately 94% seen once. Sequencing input: CD4+ T cells from PBMCs. The receptors here all came from a human donor with Susac syndrome.

The J gene is TRBJ2-3, the V gene TRBV25-1; D is ambiguous. The V gene lost 3 bases and the J gene lost 2 bases, with 9 bases spanning the gap. Germline loops: CDR1 MGHDK, CDR2 SYGVNS. CDR3 length equals 14 residues. CDR3: CASSDGRTTDTQYF. As DNA, the CDR3 is TGTGCCAGCAGTGATGGGCGGACCACAGATACGCAGTATTTT.

The chain recombines TRBV30 with TRBJ1-6, with D possibly matching TRBD1 (6 bases). V lost 0 bases, J lost 7 bases, and 10 bases lay in between. There are 14 residues in the CDR3. CDR1 is GTSNPN, CDR2 SVGIG, per germline (reference sequence). The CDR3 DNA is TGTGCCTGGAGTGTTGGACAGTCCAATTCACCCCTCCACTTT. Translated: CAWSVGQSNSPLHF. Drawing the rest from reference TRBV30 and TRBJ1-6, the complete variable domain is SQTIHQWPATLVQPVGSPLSLECTVEGTSNPNLYWYRQAAGRGLQLLFYSVGIGQISSEVPQNLSASRPQDRQFILSSKKLLLSDSGFYLCAWSVGQSNSPLHFGNGTRLTVT.

This chain links TRBV5-1 with TRBJ2-5; 7 bases map to TRBD1. J was trimmed by 5 bases and V by 0 bases; bases with no gene match: 10. Per the germline V gene, CDR1 is SGHRS and CDR2 is YFSETQ. This CDR3 is built from 16 residues. Here the CDR3 DNA reads TGCGCCAGCAGCTTGGCCGGGACAGACCGCCTGGAGACCCAGTACTTC. It encodes CASSLAGTDRLETQYF.

This chain links TRBV20-1 with TRBJ1-2, with TRBD1 identical over 10 bases. Germline-derived CDR1 and CDR2 are DFQATT and SNEGSKA (reference sequence). CDR3 size: 14 residues. Trimming took 6 bases from V and 5 from J; bases not matched to a gene: 9. DNA for the CDR3: TGCAGTGCCACCAATGGACAGGGGGTTTATGGCTACACCTTC. Its translation is CSATNGQGVYGYTF.

V is TRBV5-1 and J is TRBJ2-2; 10 positions match TRBD2. V was clipped by 1 base and J by 6 bases; unmatched bases: 0. The germline CDR1 and CDR2 sequences are SGHRS and YFSETQ. The CDR3 is made up of 14 amino acids. This CDR3 reads CASSLLAGAGELFF. In nucleotides, the CDR3 is TGCGCCAGCAGCTTGCTAGCGGGGGCCGGGGAGCTGTTTTTT.

The rearrangement joins TRBV2 to TRBJ2-1; the D is unclear. The germline CDR1 and CDR2 sequences are SNHLY and FYNNEI. V shed 5 bases and J shed 0 bases, with 8 bases lying between them. There are 14 residues in the CDR3. The CDR3 DNA reads TGTGCCAGCAGTACGAGTAACTCCTACAATGAGCAGTTCTTC. Translating it yields CASSTSNSYNEQFF.

V and J are TRBV20-1 and TRBJ2-3; TRBD1 matches 11 bases. The CDR3 is made up of 15 amino acids. Trimming cost V 4 bases and J 5 bases; bases outside gene matches: 8. CDR1 and CDR2 (germline): DFQATT, SNEGSKA (reference sequence). This chain's CDR3 is CSATGQGALRDTQYF. DNA for the CDR3: TGCAGTGCTACTGGACAGGGGGCATTAAGAGATACGCAGTATTTT.

The V gene is TRBV20-1, the J gene TRBJ2-2; TRBD1 is a possible D gene (7 bases). V was pared by 0 bases and J by 4 bases, with 15 bases between. Germline lookup yields CDR1 DFQATT and CDR2 SNEGSKA (reference sequence). The CDR3 has 16 amino acids. The CDR3 is CSARDIRRGRTGELFF. CDR3 nucleotides: TGCAGTGCTAGAGATATTAGGAGGGGGCGCACCGGGGAGCTGTTTTTT.